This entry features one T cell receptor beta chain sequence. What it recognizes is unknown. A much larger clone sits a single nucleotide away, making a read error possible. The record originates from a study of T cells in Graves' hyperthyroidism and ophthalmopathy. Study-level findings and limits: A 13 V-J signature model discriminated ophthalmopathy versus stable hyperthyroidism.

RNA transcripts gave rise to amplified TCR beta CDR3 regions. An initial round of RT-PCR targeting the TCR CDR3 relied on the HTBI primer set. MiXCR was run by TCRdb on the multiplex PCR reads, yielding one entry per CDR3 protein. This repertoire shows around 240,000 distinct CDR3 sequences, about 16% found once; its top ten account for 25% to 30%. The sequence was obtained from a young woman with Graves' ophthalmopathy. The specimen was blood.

Here the CDR3 DNA reads TGTGCCAGCAGCCCCGGGACTAGCGGGGGGGCTCCGAGCACCGGGGAGCTGTTTTTT. Its translation: CASSPGTSGGAPSTGELFF. The chain has TRBV7-9 and TRBJ2-2; TRBD2 matches at 16 bases. CDR3 size: 19 residues. Germline CDR1 and CDR2: SEHNR and FQNEAQ (reference sequence). V lost 5 bases and J lost 4; bases outside the gene matches: 10.